A single sample gave rise to the 21 T cell receptor beta chains below, sequenced in a study of T cell responses to AZD1222 COVID-19 vaccine. Clones were sequenced by immunoSEQ multiplex PCR, and TCRdb holds only the in-frame ones, with some missing. The data hold 150,000 or so clones, with about 94% observed a single time. Specimen: peripheral blood, collected on day 0 of AZD1222 vaccination. Every receptor here comes from an adult in good health.

The rearrangement links TRBV10-3 to TRBJ2-7; D is unresolved. Germline V gene sequence: CDR1 ENHRY, CDR2 SYGVKD. This CDR3 has 13 amino acids. Trimming took off 0 bases at V and 9 bases at J, with 12 bases between the two ends. The CDR3 nucleotides read TGTGCCATCAGTGAGTCCGCCGGCGTTGGGCAGTACTTC. Encoded protein: CAISESAGVGQYF.

The chain carries TRBV7-9 and TRBJ2-1, with D possibly matching TRBD2 (6 bases). This CDR3 is built from 13 residues. V was clipped by 2 bases and J by 5 bases, with 7 bases between them. The germline V gene has CDR1 SEHNR and CDR2 FQNEAQ (reference sequence). The CDR3 region is CASSLTSNNEQFF. CDR3 sequence (DNA): TGTGCCAGCAGCTTAACTAGCAACAATGAGCAGTTCTTC.

This rearrangement joins TRBV4-1 to TRBJ1-2, with 8 bases fitting TRBD1. The length of the CDR3 is 13 residues. Losses at the gene ends were 4 bases for V and 3 bases for J; bases not matched to a gene: 1. Germline loops: CDR1 MGHRA, CDR2 YSYEKL. The CDR3 sequence: CASSPGQDYGYTF. Written as DNA, the CDR3 is TGCGCCAGCAGCCCGGGACAGGACTATGGCTACACCTTC.

J is TRBJ2-3 and V is TRBV27; 7 bases agree with TRBD1. The CDR3 sequence is 14 residues long. Unmatched junction bases numbered 5, after V lost 8 bases and J lost 0 bases. CDR1 and CDR2 from the germline V gene are MNHEY and SMNVEV (reference sequence). CDR3 region: CASHRGTSTDTQYF. The CDR3 DNA sequence: TGTGCCAGCCACAGGGGAACTAGCACAGATACGCAGTATTTT.

The CDR3 loop reads CASSQTLAGPVSYNEQFF. In DNA, the CDR3 is TGCGCCAGCAGCCAAACACTAGCGGGACCTGTCTCCTACAATGAGCAGTTCTTC. This chain joins TRBV4-3 and TRBJ2-1, with 10 bases identical to TRBD2. V gave up 2 bases and J gave up 0 bases; unmatched junction bases: 7. CDR3 length: 18 amino acids. CDR1 and CDR2 (germline): LGHNA, YSLEER.

This clone was observed once. The chain links TRBV2 to TRBJ1-1, with D possibly TRBD1 on 6 matching bases. The length of the CDR3 is 14 residues. The V end was cut by 7 bases, the J end by 1 base, with 13 bases between. Germline V lookup: CDR1 SNHLY, CDR2 FYNNEI. This CDR3 is CASIITGQNTEAFF. DNA of the CDR3: TGTGCCAGCATAATAACAGGGCAGAACACTGAAGCTTTCTTT.

The chain has TRBV2 and TRBJ2-5; TRBD2 matches at 10 bases. Trimming at V came to 7 bases and at J to 5 bases, leaving 7 bases not matched to a gene. CDR1 is SNHLY, CDR2 FYNNEI, per germline. CDR3 length equals 14 residues. In DNA, the CDR3 is TGTGCCAGCAAACTAGCGGGATCGCACGAGACCCAGTACTTC. Amino acid sequence: CASKLAGSHETQYF. The full variable domain, in which reference TRBV2 and TRBJ2-5 provide the parts outside the CDR3, is EPEVTQTPSHQVTQMGQEVILRCVPISNHLYFYWYRQILGQKVEFLVSFYNNEISEKSEIFDDQFSVERPDGSNFTLKIRSTKLEDSAMYFCASKLAGSHETQYFGPGTRLLVL.

The CDR3 spells CASSLTSSGANVLTF. The CDR3 bases are TGCGCCAGCAGCCTCACTTCCTCTGGGGCCAACGTCCTGACTTTC. J is TRBJ2-6 and V is TRBV5-1; D remains ambiguous. Deletions cut 4 bases from V and 0 bases from J, with 8 bases between. CDR3 length: 15 amino acids. Germline assignment: CDR1 SGHRS and CDR2 YFSETQ.

This chain connects TRBV11-2 to TRBJ1-5, with a tentative D call TRBD1 (6 bases). The CDR3 has 16 amino acids. Germline V gene lookup returns CDR1 SGHAT and CDR2 FQNNGV. V was cut by 4 bases and J by 7 bases, with 20 bases left in between. The CDR3 region is CASSSQEAGARQPQHF. DNA of the CDR3: TGTGCCAGCAGCTCCCAGGAAGCGGGGGCGAGGCAGCCCCAGCATTTT. Full variable domain (outside the CDR3, taken from reference TRBV11-2 and TRBJ1-5): EAGVAQSPRYKIIEKRQSVAFWCNPISGHATLYWYQQILGQGPKLLIQFQNNGVVDDSQLPKDRFSAERLKGVDSTLKIQPAKLEDSAVYLCASSSQEAGARQPQHFGDGTRLSIL.

The chain uses TRBV5-1 and TRBJ1-1; D unresolved. The ends were cut back, 0 bases at V and 4 bases at J, with 10 bases in the middle. The CDR3 runs 14 residues. The V gene's germline CDR1 is SGHRS and CDR2 YFSETQ. The CDR3 DNA follows: TGCGCCAGCAGCTTGGGAATGGGGATCACTGAAGCTTTCTTT. This sequence encodes CASSLGMGITEAFF.

The chain is built from TRBV6-1 and TRBJ2-7; no definite D call. Trimming took off 3 bases at V and 0 bases at J, with 6 bases between the two ends. Germline V gene data show CDR1 as MNHNS and CDR2 as SASEGT. CDR3 length: 13 amino acids. The CDR3 bases are TGTGCCAGCAGTGAGGGTACCTCCTACGAGCAGTACTTC. Translation gives CASSEGTSYEQYF.

The rearrangement uses TRBV6-5 and TRBJ1-3; D unclear. With 6 bases removed from V and 0 bases from J, the gap between germline ends came to 9 bases. Germline values: CDR1 MNHEY, CDR2 SVGAGI. CDR3 length equals 14 residues. The CDR3: CASSDGASGNTIYF. CDR3 bases: TGTGCCAGCAGCGACGGAGCCTCTGGAAACACCATATATTTT.

The rearrangement links TRBV6-1 to TRBJ1-2, with 7 bases fitting TRBD1. After removal of 2 bases from V and 7 bases from J, the junction contained 4 bases not matched to a gene. The CDR3 has 13 amino acids. Germline V lookup: CDR1 MNHNS, CDR2 SASEGT. The CDR3 reads CASSEFRTGGYTF. The DNA of the CDR3 is TGTGCCAGCAGTGAATTTAGGACAGGTGGCTACACCTTC.

The rearrangement joins TRBV18 to TRBJ2-7; D not resolved. V lost 2 bases, J lost 6 bases, and 11 bases lay in between. Per germline, CDR1 KGHSH and CDR2 LQKENI. This CDR3 has 13 amino acids. The DNA of the CDR3 is TGTGCCAGCTCACCAACTCTCAAGGGCGAGCAGTACTTC. It is translated as CASSPTLKGEQYF.

This chain links TRBV5-5 with TRBJ1-2; 7 bases agree with TRBD1. The CDR3 is 16 residues long. The trim removed 0 bases at V and 7 bases at J, leaving 12 bases unmatched. Looked up from germline, CDR1 is SGHKS and CDR2 is YYEKEE (reference sequence). In DNA, the CDR3 is TGTGCCAGCAGCTTGGTCGGGACAGTAAAGGCTGGTGGCTACACCTTC. Protein sequence: CASSLVGTVKAGGYTF.

The rearrangement uses TRBV19 and TRBJ1-1; D is unclear. V was clipped by 7 bases and J by 0 bases, with 15 bases between them. Germline-derived CDR1 and CDR2 are LNHDA and SQIVND (reference sequence). CDR3 length equals 15 residues. This chain's CDR3 is CASKAGRAMNTEAFF. Written as DNA, the CDR3 is TGTGCCAGTAAGGCGGGAAGGGCAATGAACACTGAAGCTTTCTTT.

The CDR3 reads CASSHRQTNTEAFF. The CDR3 DNA sequence: TGCGCCAGCAGCCATCGCCAGACAAACACTGAAGCTTTCTTT. V gene TRBV4-1 combines with J gene TRBJ1-1; D gene unclear. The CDR3 is 14 residues long. Germline V gene sequence: CDR1 MGHRA, CDR2 YSYEKL. V was clipped by 3 bases and J by 2 bases, with 10 bases between them.

This clone was seen only once. This rearrangement joins TRBV19 to TRBJ2-2, with a possible D match to TRBD2 (6 bases). Germline V CDR1 and CDR2: LNHDA, SQIVND (reference sequence). This CDR3 is 12 amino acids long. Deletions cut 5 bases from V and 7 bases from J, with 8 bases between. CDR3 in DNA: TGTGCCAGTAGTTACGGGGGCGGGGAGCTGTTTTTT. Translating it yields CASSYGGGELFF.

This clone is a singleton in its sample. The chain recombines TRBV19 with TRBJ1-2, with TRBD1 as a possible D gene (5 bases). Germline CDR1 LNHDA, CDR2 SQIVND (reference sequence). Trimming stripped 5 bases from V and 4 bases from J, with 14 bases between. This CDR3 has 14 residues. This CDR3 reads CASSPGTGAYGYTF. In DNA form, the CDR3 reads TGTGCCAGTAGTCCAGGGACCGGCGCCTATGGCTACACCTTC.

The V gene is TRBV15, the J gene TRBJ2-7; D is unclear. V was trimmed by 1 base and J by 6 bases, leaving 7 bases between them. CDR3 length equals 12 residues. The germline CDR1 and CDR2 sequences are LNHNV and YYDKDF (reference sequence). CDR3 protein: CATSRGLAEQYF. The CDR3 coding sequence is TGTGCCACCAGCAGAGGGTTGGCCGAGCAGTACTTC. The entire variable domain, with the rest obtained from reference TRBV15 and TRBJ2-7, is as follows: DAMVIQNPRYQVTQFGKPVTLSCSQTLNHNVMYWYQQKSSQAPKLLFHYYDKDFNNEADTPDNFQSRRPNTSFCFLDIRSPGLGDTAMYLCATSRGLAEQYFGPGTRLTVT.

The chain carries TRBV27 and TRBJ1-5; 10 positions agree with TRBD1. With V trimmed by 5 bases and J by 6 bases, 19 bases remained unmatched. The CDR3 is made up of 19 amino acids. CDR1 and CDR2 from the germline V gene are MNHEY and SMNVEV (reference sequence). CDR3 residues: CASSPRTPSGQGSGQPQHF. For the CDR3, the DNA is TGTGCCAGCAGTCCCCGAACTCCCTCGGGACAGGGGTCAGGTCAGCCCCAGCATTTT.